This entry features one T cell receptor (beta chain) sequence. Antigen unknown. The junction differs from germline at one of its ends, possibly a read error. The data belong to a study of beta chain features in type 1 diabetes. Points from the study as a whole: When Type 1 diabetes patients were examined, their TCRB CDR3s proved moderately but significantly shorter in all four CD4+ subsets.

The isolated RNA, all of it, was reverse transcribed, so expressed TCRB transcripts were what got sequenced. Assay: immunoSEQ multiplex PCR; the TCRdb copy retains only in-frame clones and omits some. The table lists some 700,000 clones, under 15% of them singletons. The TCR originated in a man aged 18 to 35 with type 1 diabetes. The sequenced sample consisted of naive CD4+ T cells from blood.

This CDR3 is CAISRVAGSYNEQFF. For the CDR3, the DNA is TGTGCCATTAGTAGGGTAGCGGGGTCCTACAATGAGCAGTTCTTC. V gene TRBV19 combines with J gene TRBJ2-1, with TRBD2 matching over 8 bases. This CDR3 has 15 residues. CDR1 is LNHDA and CDR2 is SQIVND in the germline V gene (reference sequence).